This TCR beta chain was captured in a study of T-cell memory formation after mild COVID-19. At least ten counts were recorded for this clonotype. Amplification by 5'RACE using constant-segment primers produced TCR alpha and TCR beta cDNA libraries that carried sample barcodes and UMIs. TCRdb re-called the 5' RACE reads with MiXCR, one entry per CDR3 protein. In the table there are 340,000 or so distinct CDR3 sequences, under 15% of which are singletons. Germline CDR1 MNHEY, CDR2 SVGAGI. The CDR3 runs 16 residues. Trimming removed 5 bases from V and 0 bases from J, with 14 bases in between. The TCR sequence derives from a man younger than 30 who had mild COVID-19 (a few samples of this study predate the infection). Cell type and time point are not known. The sequenced material came from PBMCs or a T cell subset sorted from them (not recorded which). This chain joins TRBV6-5 and TRBJ1-3; maybe TRBD1 (6 bases). The CDR3 region is CASSPGAGSSGNTIYF. The CDR3, as DNA: TGTGCCAGCAGTCCAGGGGCGGGGAGCTCTGGAAACACCATATATTTT.